The source of this T cell receptor beta chain is a study of CD8 T cells in Susac syndrome. Study background: Active disease was present in about six of the sequenced Susac syndrome patients, and remission in roughly eight. There were Susac syndrome patients who were therapy-naive at blood draw, others on corticosteroids, and others on intravenous immunoglobulin alone.

This CDR3 comprises 13 residues. Trimming removed 1 base at V and 6 bases at J, with 9 bases between. Germline V CDR1 and CDR2: LGHDT, YNNKEL (reference sequence). cDNA came from roughly 0.53 to 1 ug RNA primed by random hexamers. Each CDR3 protein is one row after TCRdb ran MiXCR on the immunoSEQ multiplex PCR reads. The data show about 140,000 distinct CDR3 sequences, 95% seen once. About this clonotype itself: The antigen is not known.

TEMRA cells were FACS-enriched, and CD8+ and CD4+ T cells were isolated negatively. Study-wide points: The CD4+ T cell repertoires, which came from Susac syndrome patients, showed no sign of clonal expansion.

Sequencing used CD4+ T cells from PBMCs. The clonotype comes from a human donor with Susac syndrome. The chain combines TRBV3-1 with TRBJ1-2; D is unresolved. CDR3 DNA: TGTGCCAGCAGCCAAGTGGCGTTCAATGGCTACACCTTC. Amino acid sequence: CASSQVAFNGYTF. The full variable domain, with the rest looked up from reference TRBV3-1 and TRBJ1-2, is DTAVSQTPKYLVTQMGNDKSIKCEQNLGHDTMYWYKQDSKKFLKIMFSYNNKELIINETVPNRFSPKSPDKAHLNLHINSLELGDSAVYFCASSQVAFNGYTFGSGTRLTVV.